The 9 T cell receptor beta chains in this list originate from one sample, sequenced in a study of OX40 agonist ivuxolimab in advanced cancers. Repertoires were generated with immunoSEQ multiplex PCR, while TCRdb's copy carries only in-frame clones and drops some. The data show fewer than 85,000 clones, with around 90% seen just once and approximately 0.5% held by the top ten. Material: CD4+ or CD8+ T cells sorted from blood, obtained in a trial of the OX40 agonist ivuxolimab. Source of these receptors: an adult with an advanced solid tumor such as melanoma, head and neck, liver or kidney cancer.

CDR3 DNA sequence: TGTGCCAGCAGTGACCGGCCCAGCAATCAGCCCCAGCATTTT. Encoded protein: CASSDRPSNQPQHF. This chain links TRBV2 with TRBJ1-5; D remains ambiguous. V lost 3 bases and J lost 1, with 7 bases in between. Germline V gene lookup returns CDR1 SNHLY and CDR2 FYNNEI. The CDR3 runs 14 residues.

J is TRBJ2-4 and V is TRBV19; 8 nucleotides agree with TRBD2. J lost 7 bases, V lost 6 bases, and 8 bases had no gene match. The CDR3 has 14 amino acids. Germline values: CDR1 LNHDA, CDR2 SQIVND (reference sequence). CDR3 loop: CASSHTSGGNIQYF. CDR3 bases: TGTGCCAGTAGCCATACTAGCGGTGGGAACATTCAGTACTTC.

The J gene is TRBJ2-7, the V gene TRBV7-3, with D uncertain. Trimming took 0 bases from V and 4 from J, leaving 19 bases between them. The CDR3 sequence is 17 residues long. Looked up from germline, CDR1 is SGHTA and CDR2 is FQGTGA. In DNA, the CDR3 is TGTGCCAGCAGCTTAACCCCCCGTCGCCCGGGTAGATACGAGCAGTACTTC. Translated, it gives CASSLTPRRPGRYEQYF.

As to this clone: A junction end diverges from the germline sequence, so it may reflect a read error. The CDR3 DNA follows: TGTGCCAGCAGCTTGCCCGGGACAGGGAGCGACTTC. The encoded protein is CASSLPGTGSDF. This chain links TRBV5-6 with TRBJ2-7; the match to TRBD1 covers 9 bases. There are 12 residues in the CDR3. CDR1 and CDR2 from the germline V gene are SGHDT and YYEEEE.

This clone has a single count. One end of the junction fails to match germline, which may point to a read error. The J gene is TRBJ2-5, the V gene TRBV11-3; 7 nucleotides align to TRBD1. Germline V gene data show CDR1 as SGHNT and CDR2 as YENEEA. The CDR3 sequence is 15 residues long. The CDR3 DNA sequence: TGTGCCAGCAGTTTAGGCGGACAGGTCAAAGAGACCCAGTACTTC. This gives the protein CASSLGGQVKETQYF.

This clone was picked up one time. The rearrangement uses TRBV15 and TRBJ2-3; 13 bases are shared with TRBD2. Per the germline V gene, CDR1 is LNHNV and CDR2 is YYDKDF (reference sequence). After removal of 2 bases from V and 4 bases from J, the junction contained 6 bases not matched to a gene. The CDR3 length is 17 residues. The CDR3 spells CATSRLGLAGRADTQYF. CDR3 in DNA: TGTGCCACCAGCAGACTGGGACTAGCGGGACGCGCAGATACGCAGTATTTT. The entire variable domain, with the rest obtained from reference TRBV15 and TRBJ2-3, is as follows: DAMVIQNPRYQVTQFGKPVTLSCSQTLNHNVMYWYQQKSSQAPKLLFHYYDKDFNNEADTPDNFQSRRPNTSFCFLDIRSPGLGDTAMYLCATSRLGLAGRADTQYFGPGTRLTVL.

The chain recombines TRBV4-1 with TRBJ2-5, with D tentatively TRBD2 (6 bases). The CDR3 has 15 amino acids. Germline lookup yields CDR1 MGHRA and CDR2 YSYEKL. V lost 0 bases to trimming and J lost 0 bases, with 8 bases between them. The CDR3, as DNA: TGCGCCAGCAGCCAAGACTGGGACTACCAAGAGACCCAGTACTTC. Amino acids: CASSQDWDYQETQYF.

The chain uses TRBV15 and TRBJ1-1; a possible D gene is TRBD1 (6 bases). Trimming took 0 bases from V and 8 from J, leaving 10 bases between them. This CDR3 region has 13 residues. The germline V gene has CDR1 LNHNV and CDR2 YYDKDF (reference sequence). The CDR3 nucleotides are TGTGCCACCAGCAGAGAGGAGGGGGGCGAAGCTTTCTTT. This sequence encodes CATSREEGGEAFF.

The gene calls are TRBV4-1 and TRBJ1-5, with no clear D. Germline V gives CDR1 MGHRA, CDR2 YSYEKL. V shed 3 bases and J shed 0 bases, with 6 bases lying between them. The length of the CDR3 is 14 residues. The CDR3 region is CASSQLSSNQPQHF. CDR3 DNA: TGCGCCAGCAGCCAGTTATCTAGCAATCAGCCCCAGCATTTT.